The clone carrying this T cell receptor beta chain has a count of ten or more. The sample comes from a study of T cells after yellow fever vaccination. Study-level background: Fractions containing few cells were prepared with SMART-Seq v4 Ultra Low Input.

The authors made TCR cDNA by 5'RACE template switching, adding a universal primer site and UMIs. TCRdb called the 5' RACE reads again in MiXCR, with one record for every CDR3 protein. Among about 260,000 distinct CDR3 sequences listed, more than 3.5% were seen once. V was pared by 5 bases and J by 5 bases, with 9 bases between. This CDR3 contains 11 residues. Germline V gives CDR1 SQVTM, CDR2 ANQGSEA. The J gene is TRBJ2-5, the V gene TRBV29-1; no clear D gene. The source was PBMCs, collected 15 days after the yellow fever booster vaccination. This clonotype originated in a man aged 18 to 35 who received the YFV17D yellow fever vaccine. The DNA of the CDR3 is TGCAGCGTTCCGTCCGGGGAGACCCAGTACTTC. Its translation is CSVPSGETQYF.